One sample yielded the 19 T cell receptor beta chains listed below, sequenced in a study of blood T cell repertoires in COVID-19. Data came from immunoSEQ multiplex PCR; TCRdb stores just in-frame clones and leaves some out. The data hold 110,000 or so clones, with roughly 79% observed a single time. The sample taken for sequencing was peripheral blood. These receptors all come from a man aged 80 or over with acute or convalescent COVID-19.

V usage is TRBV25-1 and J usage is TRBJ1-3, with D tentatively TRBD1 (5 bases). Germline CDR1 reads MGHDK; CDR2 reads SYGVNS. The CDR3 runs to 13 residues. V was cut by 4 bases and J by 2 bases, with 6 bases left in between. The CDR3 loop is CASSATAGNTIYF. CDR3 DNA: TGTGCCAGCAGTGCGACAGCTGGAAACACCATATATTTT. Full variable domain (remainder filled in from reference TRBV25-1 and TRBJ1-3): EADIYQTPRYLVIGTGKKITLECSQTMGHDKMYWYQQDPGMELHLIHYSYGVNSTEKGDLSSESTVSRIRTEHFPLTLESARPSHTSQYLCASSATAGNTIYFGEGSWLTVV.

The chain employs TRBV6-5 and TRBJ1-5; 8 bases align to TRBD1. Germline assignment: CDR1 MNHEY and CDR2 SVGAGI. V dropped 6 bases and J dropped 7; count of bases not matched to a gene: 5. This CDR3 spans 13 amino acids. CDR3 coding DNA: TGTGCCAGCAGGAACGGACAGGGCCAGCCCCAGCATTTT. As protein: CASRNGQGQPQHF.

The CDR3 spells CASSQTSGSEQYF. The CDR3 region has the DNA TGTGCCAGCAGCCAGACTAGCGGGAGCGAGCAGTACTTC. The chain uses TRBV12-3 or TRBV12-4 and TRBJ2-7; 12 nucleotides agree with TRBD2. The CDR3 consists of 13 residues. V was pared by 6 bases and J by 6 bases, with 3 bases of the junction left unmatched.

The chain couples TRBV3-1 (or the pseudogene TRBV3-2) to TRBJ2-7, with 8 nucleotides matching TRBD2. V shed 2 bases and J 7 bases; nucleotides not matched to a gene: 7. The germline CDR1 and CDR2 sequences are LGHDT and YNNKEL (reference sequence). The CDR3 has 14 residues. The CDR3, as DNA: TGTGCCAGCAGCCAAAATGCGGGGGGTGGGGAGCAGTACTTC. Translating gives CASSQNAGGGEQYF.

This rearrangement joins TRBV27 to TRBJ2-3, with 12 bases that match TRBD2. The CDR3 totals 16 residues. The junction had 9 bases not matched to a gene; V was cut back by 6 bases and J by 5 bases. Germline loops: CDR1 MNHEY, CDR2 SMNVEV (reference sequence). CDR3 amino acids: CASSPASGRGRDTQYF. The CDR3 DNA follows: TGTGCCAGCAGCCCAGCTAGCGGGAGGGGGAGAGATACGCAGTATTTT.

This chain connects TRBV7-9 to TRBJ2-1; 10 bases are a match to TRBD2. V dropped 5 bases and J dropped 2; count of bases not matched to a gene: 6. CDR1 and CDR2 from the germline V gene are SEHNR and FQNEAQ (reference sequence). CDR3 length: 16 residues. CDR3 in amino acids: CASSLGAGGTYNEQFF. As DNA, the CDR3 is TGTGCCAGCAGCCTCGGAGCGGGAGGGACCTACAATGAGCAGTTCTTC.

The chain recombines TRBV9 with TRBJ1-3, with D unclear. V lost 2 bases and J 4 bases, leaving 13 bases between the germline ends. The germline V gene has CDR1 SGDLS and CDR2 YYNGEE. The CDR3 runs 15 residues. This CDR3 is CASSVRAGRGNTIYF. DNA for the CDR3: TGTGCCAGCAGCGTGAGGGCAGGCAGGGGAAACACCATATATTTT.

The chain has TRBV29-1 and TRBJ1-1; TRBD1 agrees at 7 bases. With 3 bases clipped from V and 4 bases from J, the junction kept 14 bases outside the gene matches. Germline V gives CDR1 SQVTM, CDR2 ANQGSEA. The CDR3 spans 16 residues. CDR3 residues: CSVDSLATGPGTEAFF. For the CDR3, the DNA is TGCAGCGTTGACAGCCTGGCGACAGGGCCAGGCACTGAAGCTTTCTTT.

This rearrangement joins TRBV18 to TRBJ2-7; 10 positions match TRBD2. This CDR3 has 17 amino acids. In germline, CDR1 is KGHSH, CDR2 LQKENI. The trim removed 2 bases at V and 0 bases at J, leaving 7 bases unmatched. The CDR3 DNA reads TGTGCCAGCTCACCAGCACTAGCGGGATTCAACTCCTACGAGCAGTACTTC. Encoded protein: CASSPALAGFNSYEQYF.

The V call is TRBV5-1, the J call TRBJ1-5; a possible D gene is TRBD1 (6 bases). This CDR3 region has 15 residues. The germline gives CDR1 SGHRS, CDR2 YFSETQ. The ends were cut back, 4 bases at V and 3 bases at J, with 14 bases in the middle. The CDR3 spells CASSRTGTHNQPQHF. The CDR3 DNA reads as TGCGCCAGCAGCAGGACCGGGACACACAATCAGCCCCAGCATTTT.

The rearrangement links TRBV4-1 to TRBJ1-1, with 9 bases aligning to TRBD1. The V segment lost 4 bases and the J segment 5 bases; nucleotides outside the gene matches: 8. Germline CDR1 and CDR2: MGHRA and YSYEKL. The CDR3 covers 15 residues. The CDR3 DNA is TGCGCCAGCAGCCGAGTGGGACAGGGTTGGACTGAAGCTTTCTTT. Amino acids: CASSRVGQGWTEAFF.

The rearrangement joins TRBV14 to TRBJ2-4; 7 nucleotides line up with TRBD2. Per the germline V gene, CDR1 is SGHDN and CDR2 is FVKESK. There are 16 residues in the CDR3. The ends lost 1 base at V and 0 bases at J; junction bases unmatched: 3. This CDR3 reads CASSQGAGLAKNIQYF. In DNA form, the CDR3 reads TGTGCCAGCAGCCAAGGAGCGGGACTAGCCAAAAACATTCAGTACTTC.

V gene TRBV28 combines with J gene TRBJ2-5; 10 nucleotides line up with TRBD1. CDR1 and CDR2 from the germline V gene are MDHEN and SYDVKM. After removal of 3 bases from V and 4 bases from J, the junction contained 11 bases not matched to a gene. CDR3 length: 17 amino acids. CDR3 DNA sequence: TGTGCCAGCAGTTTCCAACGCCGGACAGGGGGGAGAGAGACCCAGTACTTC. This translates into CASSFQRRTGGRETQYF.

This sequence joins TRBV6-5 and TRBJ2-7; a possible D gene is TRBD1 (6 bases). This CDR3 spans 12 amino acids. The V end was cut by 4 bases, the J end by 7 bases, with 11 bases between. The V gene's germline CDR1 is MNHEY and CDR2 SVGAGI. The CDR3 is CASSFRGREQYF. CDR3 DNA: TGTGCCAGCAGTTTCAGGGGCCGGGAGCAGTACTTC.

The chain couples TRBV24-1 to TRBJ2-1, with 8 bases fitting TRBD2. The CDR3 sequence is 16 residues long. The V gene's germline CDR1 is KGHDR and CDR2 SFDVKD. V dropped 5 bases and J dropped 5; count of bases not matched to a gene: 10. The CDR3 nucleotides are TGTGCCACCAGTGTCTCAGCGGGAGTCTTCAACAATGAGCAGTTCTTC. Amino acid sequence: CATSVSAGVFNNEQFF.

The chain couples TRBV29-1 to TRBJ2-3; perhaps TRBD1 as D (6 bases). V was pared by 4 bases and J by 2 bases, with 13 bases between. Germline V gives CDR1 SQVTM, CDR2 ANQGSEA. The CDR3 runs 14 residues. The CDR3 loop reads CSVGRRGTTDTQYF. Written as DNA, the CDR3 is TGCAGCGTTGGAAGAAGGGGGACCACAGATACGCAGTATTTT.

The genes are TRBV6-5 and TRBJ2-7; D possibly corresponds to TRBD2 (6 bases). The CDR3 loop spans 14 amino acids. The V end lost 8 bases, the J end lost 1 base, and 15 bases lay between the germline ends. Germline V gene lookup returns CDR1 MNHEY and CDR2 SVGAGI. The CDR3: CASAAGRGSYEQYF. The CDR3 coding sequence is TGTGCCAGCGCTGCCGGCCGGGGGTCCTACGAGCAGTACTTC.

The sample holds one count of this clone. This same CDR3 is encoded by further DNA sequences in the sample. This chain links TRBV3-1 (or the pseudogene TRBV3-2) with TRBJ1-1; tentative D call: TRBD1 (5 bases). The CDR3 is 14 residues long. Germline loops: CDR1 LGHDT, CDR2 YNNKEL (reference sequence). Trimming took 1 base from V and 0 from J, leaving 6 bases between them. The DNA for the CDR3 is TGTGCCAGCAGCCAAGGGGGGGTGAACACTGAAGCTTTCTTT. It yields the protein CASSQGGVNTEAFF.

The chain employs TRBV10-3 and TRBJ2-5, with 8 nucleotides matching TRBD1. The CDR3 length is 14 residues. J was trimmed by 5 bases and V by 5 bases; bases with no gene match: 7. Germline CDR1 is ENHRY and CDR2 is SYGVKD. Here the CDR3 reads CAISSGTGVETQYF. For the CDR3, the DNA is TGTGCCATCAGTTCTGGGACAGGCGTTGAGACCCAGTACTTC.